These 5 T cell receptor beta chains were sequenced from one sample in a study of CD8+ T cells in alopecia areata. RNA extraction and reverse transcription yielded cDNA as sequencing template. Repertoires were generated with immunoSEQ multiplex PCR, while TCRdb's copy carries only in-frame clones and drops some. Of roughly 64,000 clones in the sample, roughly 45% are singletons; the top ten hold roughly 51%. Material for sequencing was NKG2D-low CD8+ T cells sorted from blood. The receptors shown here come from a human donor with alopecia areata.

This clone was picked up a small number of times. This chain joins TRBV28 and TRBJ2-2, with D unclear. The CDR3 length is 14 residues. V was cut by 5 bases and J by 0 bases, with 7 bases left in between. The germline gives CDR1 MDHEN, CDR2 SYDVKM. CDR3 DNA sequence: TGTGCCAGCAGTGACATTACGAACACCGGGGAGCTGTTTTTT. This translates into CASSDITNTGELFF.

The V gene is TRBV27, the J gene TRBJ2-7; the match to TRBD2 covers 11 bases. CDR1 is MNHEY and CDR2 is SMNVEV in the germline V gene (reference sequence). The CDR3 consists of 14 residues. Trimming removed 6 bases from V and 3 bases from J; junction bases left unmatched: 4. The CDR3 nucleotides read TGTGCCAGCAGCCGACTAGCGGGGTACTACGAGCAGTACTTC. It specifies CASSRLAGYYEQYF.

The J gene is TRBJ2-5, the V gene TRBV7-6; a possible D gene is TRBD2 (6 bases). The CDR3 is made up of 15 amino acids. CDR1 SGHVS and CDR2 FNYEAQ come from the germline V gene. With 5 bases removed from V and 4 bases from J, the gap between germline ends came to 17 bases. The CDR3: CASSEIQTRRETQYF. CDR3 nucleotide sequence: TGTGCCAGCAGCGAAATACAGACTAGAAGAGAGACCCAGTACTTC.

This clone has just a few counts. The rearrangement links TRBV29-1 to TRBJ2-3, with D perhaps TRBD1 (6 bases). CDR1 is SQVTM, CDR2 ANQGSEA, per germline. The CDR3 has 12 residues. Deletions cut 7 bases from V and 5 bases from J, with 13 bases between. CDR3 bases: TGCAGCGGCACAGAACAGGGAGATACGCAGTATTTT. As protein: CSGTEQGDTQYF.

The chain joins TRBV5-1 to TRBJ2-7; the match to TRBD1 covers 7 bases. CDR1 is SGHRS and CDR2 is YFSETQ in the germline V gene. V shed 2 bases, J shed 3 bases, and the junction held 2 bases outside the gene matches. This CDR3 contains 13 residues. As DNA, the CDR3 is TGCGCCAGCAGCTTCCGGGACAGCTACGAGCAGTACTTC. This translates into CASSFRDSYEQYF.